These 25 T cell receptor beta chains originate from one sample sequenced in a study of shared clonotypes between healthy human individuals. Naive CD8 cells, CD45RO-negative and positively selected for CCR7, excluded terminally differentiated effector memory CD45RA+ cells. Some clones are missing from TCRdb's copy, which holds only in-frame ones; the method was immunoSEQ multiplex PCR. Among approximately 2,200,000 clones listed, under 95% were seen once. Specimen: naive CD8+ T cells from PBMCs. Every receptor here comes from a young man in good health. Some clones in this sample may be carry-over from other donors' samples.

V is TRBV4-2 and J is TRBJ2-7, with 7 bases matching TRBD1. Looked up from germline, CDR1 is LGHNA and CDR2 is YNFKEQ. The J segment lost 2 bases and the V segment lost 4 bases, leaving 5 bases of the junction unmatched. The CDR3 consists of 14 residues. The CDR3 coding sequence is TGTGCCAGCAGCCCCCCGGGGACAGCCTACGAGCAGTACTTC. Translation gives CASSPPGTAYEQYF.

This sequence joins TRBV27 and TRBJ1-4; 7 positions match TRBD1. The V and J ends lost 2 bases and 7 bases, in that order; junction bases with no gene match: 4. The CDR3 sequence is 14 residues long. CDR1 is MNHEY, CDR2 SMNVEV, per germline (reference sequence). CDR3 bases: TGTGCCAGCAGTTTAGAGGGGGCTGCTGAAAAACTGTTTTTT. Encoded protein: CASSLEGAAEKLFF.

This clone has just a few counts. The genes are TRBV27 and TRBJ2-7; TRBD1 might be the D (6 bases). CDR1 and CDR2 from the germline V gene are MNHEY and SMNVEV (reference sequence). V lost 5 bases and J 1 base, leaving 12 bases between the germline ends. The CDR3 loop spans 14 amino acids. In DNA form, the CDR3 reads TGTGCCAGCAGTGCATTCAGGGGTTCCTACGAGCAGTACTTC. Translated: CASSAFRGSYEQYF.

Here the CDR3 reads CASTQDYEQYF. The DNA for the CDR3 is TGTGCCAGCACTCAGGACTACGAGCAGTACTTC. The chain uses TRBV28 and TRBJ2-7; D remains ambiguous. The CDR3 consists of 11 residues. Trimming left V 7 bases short and J 3 bases short, with 7 bases between. The germline gives CDR1 MDHEN, CDR2 SYDVKM.

The rearrangement uses TRBV7-3 and TRBJ2-1; TRBD1 matches at 8 bases. J gave up 5 bases and V 5 bases, and 20 bases lay outside the gene matches. Germline lookup yields CDR1 SGHTA and CDR2 FQGTGA. The CDR3 has 19 residues. The chain's CDR3 is CASSRTGTGLTPIDNEQFF. CDR3 in DNA: TGTGCCAGCAGCCGCACCGGGACAGGCTTAACGCCAATCGACAATGAGCAGTTCTTC.

This chain connects TRBV4-1 to TRBJ1-3, with D possibly being TRBD1 (5 bases). CDR1 MGHRA and CDR2 YSYEKL come from the germline V gene. V was pared by 4 bases and J by 3 bases, with 16 bases between. This CDR3 spans 16 amino acids. The CDR3 is CASSPHPETVGNTIYF. CDR3 in DNA: TGCGCCAGCAGCCCCCACCCGGAGACAGTTGGAAACACCATATATTTT.

The table lists this clone with a count of one. V and J are TRBV5-6 and TRBJ2-1; unclear D gene. This CDR3 contains 14 residues. From germline, CDR1 is SGHDT and CDR2 YYEEEE. Trimming shortened V by 2 bases and J by 3 bases, and 9 bases separated the two germline ends. The CDR3 protein is CASSLMGSYNEQFF. CDR3 sequence (DNA): TGTGCCAGCAGCTTAATGGGCAGCTACAATGAGCAGTTCTTC.

V is TRBV9 and J is TRBJ1-4; a possible D gene is TRBD1 (5 bases). Looked up from germline, CDR1 is SGDLS and CDR2 is YYNGEE. Trimming removed 4 bases at V and 12 bases at J, with 19 bases between. The CDR3 sequence is 14 residues long. The CDR3 DNA is TGTGCCAGCAGCACGCGGGGGGTGGACGATGAACTGTTTTTT. This gives the protein CASSTRGVDDELFF.

There are a few counts of this clone. CDR3: CASRARGNTEAFF. In DNA form, the CDR3 reads TGTGCCAGCAGGGCGAGGGGGAACACTGAAGCTTTCTTT. This rearrangement joins TRBV27 to TRBJ1-1; TRBD1 is a possible D gene (5 bases). CDR3 length: 13 amino acids. V was cut by 6 bases and J by 1 base, with 9 bases left in between. Germline CDR1 MNHEY, CDR2 SMNVEV (reference sequence).

The chain is built from TRBV5-5 and TRBJ2-3; 8 positions match TRBD2. CDR3 length: 17 residues. Germline V gene lookup returns CDR1 SGHKS and CDR2 YYEKEE (reference sequence). Trimming at V came to 0 bases and at J to 0 bases, leaving 6 bases not matched to a gene. This chain's CDR3 is CASSLGGPSGSTDTQYF. Here the CDR3 DNA reads TGTGCCAGCAGCTTGGGTGGTCCTAGCGGGAGCACAGATACGCAGTATTTT.

The V gene is TRBV11-2, the J gene TRBJ1-1; weak D call: TRBD1 (6 bases). With 1 base removed from V and 5 bases from J, the gap between germline ends came to 11 bases. Germline CDR1 SGHAT, CDR2 FQNNGV. This CDR3 contains 14 residues. The CDR3 protein is CASSLVGQGTEAFF. The CDR3 nucleotides read TGTGCCAGCAGCTTAGTCGGGCAGGGGACTGAAGCTTTCTTT.

The V gene is TRBV19, the J gene TRBJ2-1, with TRBD2 identical over 11 bases. CDR3 length: 16 residues. V was pared by 1 base and J by 6 bases, with 5 bases of the junction left unmatched. Germline V gene sequence: CDR1 LNHDA, CDR2 SQIVND (reference sequence). CDR3 sequence: CASSIVGLAGGNEQFF. The CDR3, as DNA: TGTGCCAGTAGTATAGTGGGCCTAGCGGGAGGCAATGAGCAGTTCTTC.

The V call is TRBV2, the J call TRBJ2-7, with TRBD2 as a possible D gene (6 bases). Trimming cost V 7 bases and J 7 bases, with 11 bases left between them. Germline CDR1 is SNHLY and CDR2 is FYNNEI. The CDR3 length is 11 residues. The CDR3 here is CASNKEGEQYF. CDR3 coding DNA: TGTGCCAGCAATAAGGAGGGGGAGCAGTACTTC.

On this clone itself: Other DNA sequences in the same sample also yield this CDR3. The rearrangement uses TRBV7-2 and TRBJ2-7; D is unclear. The germline V gene has CDR1 SGHTA and CDR2 FQGNSA. There are 11 residues in the CDR3. Trimming pared 6 bases from V and 4 bases from J, leaving 7 bases between. The CDR3 region is CASRGSYEQYF. The DNA for the CDR3 is TGTGCCAGCAGAGGAAGTTACGAGCAGTACTTC.

The V call is TRBV7-9, the J call TRBJ2-1; 8 bases fit TRBD1. The ends lost 5 bases at V and 6 bases at J; junction bases unmatched: 3. The CDR3 spans 13 residues. Germline V gene lookup returns CDR1 SEHNR and CDR2 FQNEAQ (reference sequence). This chain's CDR3 is CASSLGTGNEQFF. CDR3 sequence (DNA): TGTGCCAGCAGCCTCGGGACAGGCAATGAGCAGTTCTTC.

The V gene is TRBV11-2, the J gene TRBJ2-7; possibly TRBD1 or TRBD2 for D (5 bases each). Germline loops: CDR1 SGHAT, CDR2 FQNNGV. V lost 5 bases, J lost 3 bases, and 20 bases lay in between. The CDR3 loop spans 16 amino acids. The CDR3 reads CASSRGVRGSNYEQYF. DNA of the CDR3: TGTGCCAGCAGCCGAGGCGTGAGGGGATCCAACTACGAGCAGTACTTC.

This clone was detected once. The chain recombines TRBV10-3 with TRBJ2-4, with 7 bases fitting TRBD1. The germline gives CDR1 ENHRY, CDR2 SYGVKD. J gave up 1 base and V 0 bases, and 3 bases lay outside the gene matches. The CDR3 consists of 16 residues. As DNA, the CDR3 is TGTGCCATCAGTGAGTCCCCGACAGGGGCCAAAAACATTCAGTACTTC. It encodes CAISESPTGAKNIQYF.

For this clone: In the same sample, other DNA sequences code for this CDR3. The chain employs TRBV9 and TRBJ2-3; D might be TRBD2 (6 bases). The CDR3 loop spans 15 amino acids. Germline CDR1 SGDLS, CDR2 YYNGEE. V was clipped by 3 bases and J by 0 bases, with 11 bases between them. The CDR3 spells CASSASGTSTDTQYF. The CDR3 DNA is TGTGCCAGCAGCGCCTCCGGGACTAGCACAGATACGCAGTATTTT.

This clone was recorded once. The rearrangement uses TRBV11-2 and TRBJ2-7; possibly TRBD2 for D (5 bases). This CDR3 is 13 amino acids long. CDR1 and CDR2 from the germline V gene are SGHAT and FQNNGV. The germline V and J ends were trimmed by 1 base and 7 bases, with 11 bases remaining between them. CDR3 nucleotide sequence: TGTGCCAGCAGCTTAGGTGCTACGGGGGAGCAGTACTTC. It yields the protein CASSLGATGEQYF. The full variable domain, in which reference TRBV11-2 and TRBJ2-7 provide the parts outside the CDR3, is EAGVAQSPRYKIIEKRQSVAFWCNPISGHATLYWYQQILGQGPKLLIQFQNNGVVDDSQLPKDRFSAERLKGVDSTLKIQPAKLEDSAVYLCASSLGATGEQYFGPGTRLTVT.

This sequence joins TRBV6-4 and TRBJ2-7; TRBD2 agrees at 8 bases. This CDR3 is 17 amino acids long. Germline loops: CDR1 MRHNA, CDR2 SNTAGT. J lost 4 bases, V lost 7 bases, and 18 bases had no gene match. Written as DNA, the CDR3 is TGTGCCAGCAACAATCGGGTTTGCGGGAGGCTTGGTTACGAGCAGTACTTC. Its protein product is CASNNRVCGRLGYEQYF.

This clone was found once. In DNA, the CDR3 is TGTGCCAGCAGAGGAGTGGCGTCCACTGAGCAGTTCTTC. Protein product: CASRGVASTEQFF. This sequence joins TRBV6-1 and TRBJ2-1; D is unclear. V lost 6 bases to trimming and J lost 9 bases, with 15 bases between them. The V gene's germline CDR1 is MNHNS and CDR2 SASEGT. There are 13 residues in the CDR3.

Details on this clone: This specimen includes other DNA sequences encoding the same CDR3. The chain couples TRBV4-1 to TRBJ2-7; no clear D gene. The CDR3 loop spans 13 amino acids. Trimming shortened V by 1 base and J by 4 bases, and 8 bases separated the two germline ends. CDR1 is MGHRA, CDR2 YSYEKL, per germline. The CDR3 reads CASSQGRVYEQYF. The DNA of the CDR3 is TGCGCCAGCAGCCAAGGTCGAGTGTACGAGCAGTACTTC.

The rearrangement links TRBV28 to TRBJ1-1; D unresolved. The ends were cut back, 6 bases at V and 0 bases at J, with 17 bases in the middle. Germline V gives CDR1 MDHEN, CDR2 SYDVKM. The length of the CDR3 is 16 residues. This chain's CDR3 is CASRMELIYMNTEAFF. CDR3 nucleotide sequence: TGTGCCAGCAGAATGGAGCTGATTTACATGAACACTGAAGCTTTCTTT.

Note on this clone: An end of the junction does not agree with germline; a read error may underlie this. The identical CDR3 is also encoded by other nucleotide sequences in the sample. The V gene is TRBV27, the J gene TRBJ1-5, with TRBD1 as a possible D gene (6 bases). Looked up from germline, CDR1 is MNHEY and CDR2 is SMNVEV (reference sequence). The length of the CDR3 is 14 residues. As DNA, the CDR3 is TGTGCCAGCAAGGGGGGTTATAGCAATCAGCCTCAGCATTTT. Its translation is CASKGGYSNQPQHF.

The gene calls are TRBV5-4 and TRBJ1-1, with D unclear. CDR1 and CDR2 from the germline V gene are SGHNT and YYREEE (reference sequence). V lost 4 bases to trimming and J lost 4 bases, with 11 bases between them. The CDR3 has 13 residues. CDR3 sequence (DNA): TGTGCCAGCAGCGAAGGCCAGATCACTGAAGCTTTCTTT. Translating gives CASSEGQITEAFF.